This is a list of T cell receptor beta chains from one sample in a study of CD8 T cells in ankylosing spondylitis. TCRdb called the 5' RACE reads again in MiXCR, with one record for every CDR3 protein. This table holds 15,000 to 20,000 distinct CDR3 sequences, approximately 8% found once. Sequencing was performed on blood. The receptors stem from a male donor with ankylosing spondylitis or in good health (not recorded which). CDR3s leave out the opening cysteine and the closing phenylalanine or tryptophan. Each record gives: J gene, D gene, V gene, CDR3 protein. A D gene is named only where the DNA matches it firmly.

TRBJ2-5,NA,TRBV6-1,ASSADAGREETQY
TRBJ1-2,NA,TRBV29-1,SVDGYAGYT
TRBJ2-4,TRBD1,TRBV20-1,SAAQGIENIQY
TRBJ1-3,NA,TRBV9,ASRRAPQSVASSGNTIY
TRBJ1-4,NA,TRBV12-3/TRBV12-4,ASSPIEGGKLF
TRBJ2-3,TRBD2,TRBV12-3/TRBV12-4,ASSPGTSGRTDTQY
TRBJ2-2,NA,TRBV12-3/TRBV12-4,ASSFGSGPGELF
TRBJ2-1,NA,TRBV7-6,ASSFLSNEQF
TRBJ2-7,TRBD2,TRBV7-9,ASSLAGTSAYEQY
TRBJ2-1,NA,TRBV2,ARGGTALSSYNEQF
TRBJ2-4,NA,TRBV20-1,SAQRNIQY
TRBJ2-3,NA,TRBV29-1,SALGLATDTQY
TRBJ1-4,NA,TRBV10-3,AISERMDEKLF
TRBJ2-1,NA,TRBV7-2,ASSLAYEQF
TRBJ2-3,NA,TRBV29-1,SVVLGHTQY
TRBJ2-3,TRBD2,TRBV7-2,ASSQGAGGSTDTQY
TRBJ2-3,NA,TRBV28,ASRPQGDTQY
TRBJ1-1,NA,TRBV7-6,ASSQGENTEAF
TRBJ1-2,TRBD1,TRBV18,ASSPTGGSGYT
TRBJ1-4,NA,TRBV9,ASSPHSGGGEKLF
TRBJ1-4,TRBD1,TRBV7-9,ASSPAGTVNEKLF
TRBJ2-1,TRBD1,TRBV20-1,SRRTGGNEQF
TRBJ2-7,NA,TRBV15,ATSRDGLYEQY
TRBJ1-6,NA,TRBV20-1,SAGSGESPLH
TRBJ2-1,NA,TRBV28,ASSFPPSSYNEQF
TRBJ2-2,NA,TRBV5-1,ASSFGTGELF